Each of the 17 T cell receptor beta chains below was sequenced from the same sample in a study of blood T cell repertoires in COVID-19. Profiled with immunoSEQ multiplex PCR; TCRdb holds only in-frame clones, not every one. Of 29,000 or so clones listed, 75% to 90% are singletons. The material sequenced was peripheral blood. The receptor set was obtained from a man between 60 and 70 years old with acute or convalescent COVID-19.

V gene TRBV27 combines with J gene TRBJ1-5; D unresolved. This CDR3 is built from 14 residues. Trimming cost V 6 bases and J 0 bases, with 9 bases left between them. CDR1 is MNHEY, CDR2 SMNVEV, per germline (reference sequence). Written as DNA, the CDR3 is TGTGCCAGCAGGGAGAGCTATAGCAATCAGCCCCAGCATTTT. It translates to CASRESYSNQPQHF.

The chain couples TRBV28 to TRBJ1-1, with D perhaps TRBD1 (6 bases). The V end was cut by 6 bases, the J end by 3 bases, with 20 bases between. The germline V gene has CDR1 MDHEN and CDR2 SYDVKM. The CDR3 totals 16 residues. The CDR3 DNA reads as TGTGCCAGCAGCAACTTCCCGGGGGGCGGCGACACTGAAGCTTTCTTT. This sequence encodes CASSNFPGGGDTEAFF.

This CDR3 reads CASSPPDSLGGYTF. DNA of the CDR3: TGTGCCAGCAGTCCACCGGACAGTCTTGGAGGCTACACCTTC. The chain employs TRBV27 and TRBJ1-2, with D possibly matching TRBD1 (6 bases). V was cut by 5 bases and J by 8 bases, with 18 bases left in between. The V gene's germline CDR1 is MNHEY and CDR2 SMNVEV (reference sequence). The CDR3 covers 14 residues.

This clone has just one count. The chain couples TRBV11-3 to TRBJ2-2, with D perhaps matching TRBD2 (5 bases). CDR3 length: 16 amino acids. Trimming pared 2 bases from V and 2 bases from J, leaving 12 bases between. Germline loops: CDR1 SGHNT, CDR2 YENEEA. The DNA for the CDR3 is TGTGCCAGCAGCTTAAACCTCGGGGTTAACACCGGGGAGCTGTTTTTT. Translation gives CASSLNLGVNTGELFF.

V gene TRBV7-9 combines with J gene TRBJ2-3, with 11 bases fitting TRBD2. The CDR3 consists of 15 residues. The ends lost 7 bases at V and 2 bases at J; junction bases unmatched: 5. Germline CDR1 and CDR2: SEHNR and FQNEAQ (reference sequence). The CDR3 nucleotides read TGTGCCAGCACCCGACTAGCGGGGACCACAGATACGCAGTATTTT. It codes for CASTRLAGTTDTQYF.

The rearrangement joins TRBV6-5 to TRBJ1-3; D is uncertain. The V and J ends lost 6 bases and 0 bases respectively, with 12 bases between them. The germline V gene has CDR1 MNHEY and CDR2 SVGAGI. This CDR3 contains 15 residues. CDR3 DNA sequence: TGTGCCAGCAGACTAGGGAGATTCTCTGGAAACACCATATATTTT. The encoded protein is CASRLGRFSGNTIYF.

For the CDR3, the DNA is TGTGCCAGCAGCCGCCGCCGGGATTCCACTGAAGCTTTCTTT. This encodes CASSRRRDSTEAFF. The chain recombines TRBV4-2 with TRBJ1-1; D ambiguous. CDR3 size: 14 residues. Looked up from germline, CDR1 is LGHNA and CDR2 is YNFKEQ. V was cut by 4 bases and J by 4 bases, with 13 bases left in between.

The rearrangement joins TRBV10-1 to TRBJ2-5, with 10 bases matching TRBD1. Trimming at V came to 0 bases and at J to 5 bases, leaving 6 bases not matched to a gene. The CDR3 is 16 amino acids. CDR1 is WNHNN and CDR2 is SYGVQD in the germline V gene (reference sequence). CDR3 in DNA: TGCGCCAGCAGTGAGTCGCGGGACAGGGGTTGGGAGACCCAGTACTTC. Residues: CASSESRDRGWETQYF.

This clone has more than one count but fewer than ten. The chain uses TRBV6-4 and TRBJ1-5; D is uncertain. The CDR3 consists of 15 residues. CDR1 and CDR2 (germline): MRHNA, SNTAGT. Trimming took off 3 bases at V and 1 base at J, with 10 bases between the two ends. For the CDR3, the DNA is TGTGCCAGCAGTGATAATCCGGGGAGCAATCAGCCCCAGCATTTT. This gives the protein CASSDNPGSNQPQHF.

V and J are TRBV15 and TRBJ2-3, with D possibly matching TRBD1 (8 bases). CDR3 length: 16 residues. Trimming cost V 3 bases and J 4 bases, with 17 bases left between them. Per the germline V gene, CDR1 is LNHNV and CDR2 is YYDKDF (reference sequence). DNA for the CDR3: TGTGCCACCAGCAGGGCAGGACAGGGAGGGTCAGATACGCAGTATTTT. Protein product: CATSRAGQGGSDTQYF.

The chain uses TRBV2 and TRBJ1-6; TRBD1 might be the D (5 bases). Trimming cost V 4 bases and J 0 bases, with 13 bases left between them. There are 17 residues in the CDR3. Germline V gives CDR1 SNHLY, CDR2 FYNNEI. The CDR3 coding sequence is TGTGCCAGCAGTGTCGTGCGGGGGAGCTCCTATAATTCACCCCTCCACTTT. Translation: CASSVVRGSSYNSPLHF.

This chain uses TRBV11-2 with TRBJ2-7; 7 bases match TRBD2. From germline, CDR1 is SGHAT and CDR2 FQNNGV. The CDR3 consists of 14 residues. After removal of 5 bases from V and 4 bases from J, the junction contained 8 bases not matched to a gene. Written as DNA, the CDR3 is TGTGCCAGCAGCCCCATGGGGGGGTCGTACGAGCAGTACTTC. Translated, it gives CASSPMGGSYEQYF.

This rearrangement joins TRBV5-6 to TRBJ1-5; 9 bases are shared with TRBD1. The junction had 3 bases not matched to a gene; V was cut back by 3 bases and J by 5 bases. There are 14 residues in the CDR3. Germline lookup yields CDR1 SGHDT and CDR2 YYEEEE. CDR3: CASSSDRGYQPQHF. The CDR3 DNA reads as TGTGCCAGCAGCTCCGACAGGGGGTATCAGCCCCAGCATTTT.

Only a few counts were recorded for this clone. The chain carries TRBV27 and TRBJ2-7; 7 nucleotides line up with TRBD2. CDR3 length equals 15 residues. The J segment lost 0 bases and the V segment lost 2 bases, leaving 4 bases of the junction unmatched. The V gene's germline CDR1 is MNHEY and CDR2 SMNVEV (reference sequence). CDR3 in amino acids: CASSLTASGSYEQYF. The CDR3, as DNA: TGTGCCAGCAGTTTAACGGCTAGCGGCTCCTACGAGCAGTACTTC.

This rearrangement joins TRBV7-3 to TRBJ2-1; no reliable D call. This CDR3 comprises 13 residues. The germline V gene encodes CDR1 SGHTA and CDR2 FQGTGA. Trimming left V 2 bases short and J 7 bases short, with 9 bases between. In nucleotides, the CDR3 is TGTGCCAGCAGCTTAGAGTGGTGGAATGAGCAGTTCTTC. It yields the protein CASSLEWWNEQFF.

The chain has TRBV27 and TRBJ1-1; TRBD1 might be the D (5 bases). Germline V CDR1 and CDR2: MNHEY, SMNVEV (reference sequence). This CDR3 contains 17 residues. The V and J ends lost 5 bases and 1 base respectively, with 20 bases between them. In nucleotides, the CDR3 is TGTGCCAGCAGTACACGAGACAGAGGTCGATCGAACACTGAAGCTTTCTTT. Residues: CASSTRDRGRSNTEAFF.

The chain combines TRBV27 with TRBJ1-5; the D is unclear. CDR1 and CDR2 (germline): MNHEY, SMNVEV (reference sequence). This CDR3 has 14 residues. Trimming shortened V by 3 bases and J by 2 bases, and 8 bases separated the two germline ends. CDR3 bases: TGTGCCAGCAGTTTTAGGAGAGGCAATCAGCCCCAGCATTTT. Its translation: CASSFRRGNQPQHF.